The 28 T cell receptor beta chains in this list originate from one sample, sequenced in a study of T cells in tuberculosis. This table comes from immunoSEQ multiplex PCR, and its TCRdb copy is limited to in-frame clones, with some not included. The data show about 44,000 clones, with more than 90% seen just once and around 7% held by the top ten. Specimen: PBMCs. Receptors originate from a donor aged 5-35 years with latent tuberculosis or without tuberculosis infection.

The rearrangement links TRBV29-1 to TRBJ1-1; D not certain. Trimming cost V 6 bases and J 5 bases, with 13 bases left between them. CDR3 length: 12 amino acids. Germline values: CDR1 SQVTM, CDR2 ANQGSEA. The CDR3 spells CSVDSGGTEAFF. CDR3 in DNA: TGCAGCGTCGACTCGGGAGGAACTGAAGCTTTCTTT.

V and J are TRBV10-3 and TRBJ1-1; D is perhaps TRBD1 (6 bases). This CDR3 spans 13 amino acids. Looked up from germline, CDR1 is ENHRY and CDR2 is SYGVKD. Trimming removed 9 bases from V and 6 bases from J, with 17 bases in between. CDR3 sequence reads: CAIQGQTGPEAFF. In DNA form, the CDR3 reads TGTGCCATACAGGGCCAGACAGGCCCTGAAGCTTTCTTT.

The rearrangement links TRBV28 to TRBJ2-7; a weak D match, TRBD1 (6 bases). The CDR3 loop spans 12 amino acids. The V gene's germline CDR1 is MDHEN and CDR2 SYDVKM. The V and J ends lost 3 bases and 5 bases respectively, with 8 bases between them. The DNA of the CDR3 is TGTGCCAGCAGTTTTAACAGGGACGAGCAGTACTTC. It yields the protein CASSFNRDEQYF.

The chain combines TRBV18 with TRBJ2-2, with D unresolved. The CDR3 length is 14 residues. Trimming left V 6 bases short and J 6 bases short, with 14 bases between. Germline loops: CDR1 KGHSH, CDR2 LQKENI. CDR3 nucleotide sequence: TGTGCCAGCTCCCGAGACATCCTTTCCGGGGAGCTGTTTTTT. Residues: CASSRDILSGELFF.

The chain joins TRBV19 to TRBJ1-2; 9 bases match TRBD1. CDR3 length: 18 residues. Germline V gene data show CDR1 as LNHDA and CDR2 as SQIVND (reference sequence). V dropped 3 bases and J dropped 0; count of bases not matched to a gene: 11. The CDR3 DNA follows: TGTGCCAGTAGTATCAATCCGGGACAGGGAGGAACTAACTATGGCTACACCTTC. It translates to CASSINPGQGGTNYGYTF.

V is TRBV11-3 and J is TRBJ2-1; the D gene is possibly TRBD2 (7 bases). The V gene's germline CDR1 is SGHNT and CDR2 YENEEA. The CDR3 sequence is 14 residues long. V dropped 2 bases and J dropped 9 bases, with 14 bases sitting between them. CDR3: CASSLLGGRGEQFF. Here the CDR3 DNA reads TGTGCCAGCAGCTTATTGGGGGGGCGAGGTGAGCAGTTCTTC. Variable domain in full (rest from reference TRBV11-3 and TRBJ2-1): EAGVVQSPRYKIIEKKQPVAFWCNPISGHNTLYWYLQNLGQGPELLIRYENEEAVDDSQLPKDRFSAERLKGVDSTLKIQPAELGDSAVYLCASSLLGGRGEQFFGPGTRLTVL.

The chain couples TRBV5-8 to TRBJ2-2; 7 bases map to TRBD1. CDR3 length: 15 amino acids. CDR1 and CDR2 (germline): SGHTS, YDEGEE. V gave up 4 bases and J gave up 6 bases; unmatched junction bases: 9. The CDR3, as DNA: TGTGCCAGCAGCCCGTGGGACAGCTCCGCCGGGGAGCTGTTTTTT. Protein product: CASSPWDSSAGELFF.

In nucleotides, the CDR3 is TGCGCCAGCAGCGGGGTAGCGTCGGTGAATGAGCAGTTCTTC. The encoded protein is CASSGVASVNEQFF. This sequence joins TRBV5-1 and TRBJ2-1, with D possibly matching TRBD2 (5 bases). The CDR3 consists of 14 residues. Trimming removed 4 bases from V and 7 bases from J, with 15 bases in between. Germline V gene lookup returns CDR1 SGHRS and CDR2 YFSETQ. Full variable domain (remainder filled in from reference TRBV5-1 and TRBJ2-1): KAGVTQTPRYLIKTRGQQVTLSCSPISGHRSVSWYQQTPGQGLQFLFEYFSETQRNKGNFPGRFSGRQFSNSRSEMNVSTLELGDSALYLCASSGVASVNEQFFGPGTRLTVL.

The chain employs TRBV11-2 and TRBJ2-1; 11 nucleotides agree with TRBD2. The CDR3 sequence is 17 residues long. Trimming removed 4 bases from V and 7 bases from J; junction bases left unmatched: 12. Germline CDR1 is SGHAT and CDR2 is FQNNGV. The CDR3 nucleotides read TGTGCCAGCAGCTCCCCCCAACTAGCGGGGGAGATTAATGAGCAGTTCTTC. It encodes CASSSPQLAGEINEQFF.

V gene TRBV30 combines with J gene TRBJ1-5, with TRBD1 identical over 7 bases. The CDR3 spans 15 residues. The J segment lost 4 bases and the V segment lost 0 bases, leaving 6 bases of the junction unmatched. Germline V gene data show CDR1 as GTSNPN and CDR2 as SVGIG (reference sequence). The CDR3, as DNA: TGTGCCTGGAGTGTGCACAGGGGCCAAAATCAGCCCCAGCATTTT. Protein: CAWSVHRGQNQPQHF.

The rearrangement links TRBV5-6 to TRBJ1-1; 8 nucleotides agree with TRBD1. Germline V gene lookup returns CDR1 SGHDT and CDR2 YYEEEE. The junction had 3 bases not matched to a gene; V was cut back by 4 bases and J by 1 base. This CDR3 spans 14 amino acids. In DNA, the CDR3 is TGTGCCAGCAGCAAAGGACAGGGGAACACTGAAGCTTTCTTT. Translated, it gives CASSKGQGNTEAFF.

V is TRBV7-9 and J is TRBJ2-4; 7 bases fit TRBD1. Germline CDR1 and CDR2: SEHNR and FQNEAQ (reference sequence). This CDR3 contains 13 residues. After removal of 7 bases from V and 8 bases from J, the junction contained 8 bases not matched to a gene. The DNA for the CDR3 is TGTGCCAGCATCCGGACAGGTGGAGACATTCAGTACTTC. Its translation: CASIRTGGDIQYF.

The CDR3 here is CASSSDRAVGYLIGEKLFF. CDR3 coding DNA: TGTGCCAGCAGCTCGGACAGGGCCGTCGGGTACCTCATTGGGGAAAAACTGTTTTTT. This chain links TRBV5-6 with TRBJ1-4; 8 bases line up with TRBD1. Germline V CDR1 and CDR2: SGHDT, YYEEEE. V was pared by 3 bases and J by 8 bases, with 21 bases of the junction left unmatched. The CDR3 extends over 19 amino acids.

This clone has just one count. The CDR3 DNA reads as TGTGCCAGCAGCTATCCTGGACTAGCGGGGGTAGCAGATACGCAGTATTTT. It codes for CASSYPGLAGVADTQYF. The chain carries TRBV5-6 and TRBJ2-3; 13 bases match TRBD2. CDR1 is SGHDT, CDR2 YYEEEE, per germline. Germline trimming cut 3 bases from V and 4 bases from J; bases unmatched to any gene: 8. The length of the CDR3 is 17 residues. Full variable domain (missing parts from reference TRBV5-6 and TRBJ2-3): DAGVTQSPTHLIKTRGQQVTLRCSPKSGHDTVSWYQQALGQGPQFIFQYYEEEERQRGNFPDRFSGHQFPNYSSELNVNALLLGDSALYLCASSYPGLAGVADTQYFGPGTRLTVL.

The CDR3 is CASSGGGGYEQYF. DNA of the CDR3: TGTGCCAGCAGTGGGGGGGGCGGCTACGAGCAGTACTTC. The gene calls are TRBV7-2 and TRBJ2-7, with a weak D call TRBD2 (7 bases). Germline assignment: CDR1 SGHTA and CDR2 FQGNSA. This CDR3 spans 13 amino acids. Trimming shortened V by 6 bases and J by 3 bases, and 12 bases separated the two germline ends.

This clone has a handful of counts. The chain is built from TRBV6-5 and TRBJ1-5, with 7 bases identical to TRBD1. CDR3 length: 12 residues. Per germline, CDR1 MNHEY and CDR2 SVGAGI. Trimming took 8 bases from V and 4 from J; bases not matched to a gene: 2. The CDR3 loop is CASQTGNQPQHF. The CDR3 bases are TGTGCCAGCCAGACAGGGAATCAGCCCCAGCATTTT.

The chain links TRBV19 to TRBJ2-4, with a tentative D call TRBD2 (6 bases). Between the trimmed V and J ends, which lost 6 bases and 6 bases, there was a span of 12 bases. The CDR3 length is 13 residues. Germline-derived CDR1 and CDR2 are LNHDA and SQIVND (reference sequence). The CDR3 DNA is TGTGCCAGTAGAGCGGCGCGGGGAAACATTCAGTACTTC. Its translation: CASRAARGNIQYF.

V usage is TRBV5-4 and J usage is TRBJ2-3; D might be TRBD2 (6 bases). The V gene's germline CDR1 is SGHNT and CDR2 YYREEE (reference sequence). Trimming shortened V by 4 bases and J by 9 bases, and 21 bases separated the two germline ends. This CDR3 has 15 residues. The CDR3 sequence: CASSPMSAPGETQYF. The CDR3 bases are TGTGCCAGCAGCCCTATGTCCGCGCCGGGGGAAACGCAGTATTTT.

CDR3 sequence reads: CASSPEAAGEQYF. CDR3 sequence (DNA): TGTGCCAGCTCACCAGAAGCCGCCGGGGAGCAGTACTTC. J is TRBJ2-7 and V is TRBV18; no clear D. Trimming took 2 bases from V and 7 from J, leaving 12 bases between them. The CDR3 contains 13 residues. CDR1 and CDR2 from the germline V gene are KGHSH and LQKENI.

In DNA form, the CDR3 reads TGTGCCACCCGACAGCAGGGGGGTGGAAAACTGTTTTTT. This translates into CATRQQGGGKLFF. This rearrangement joins TRBV6-5 to TRBJ1-4, with 7 nucleotides matching TRBD1. This CDR3 contains 13 residues. V shed 10 bases, J shed 10 bases, and the junction held 12 bases outside the gene matches. CDR1 and CDR2 (germline): MNHEY, SVGAGI.

The chain has TRBV18 and TRBJ1-5; 8 nucleotides agree with TRBD1. CDR3 length equals 17 residues. The V and J ends lost 2 bases and 4 bases, in that order; junction bases with no gene match: 10. Looked up from germline, CDR1 is KGHSH and CDR2 is LQKENI. CDR3 coding DNA: TGTGCCAGCTCACCAGAGTGGACAGGGCAAGCGAATCAGCCCCAGCATTTT. Its protein is CASSPEWTGQANQPQHF.

In this sample, this clone turned up once. The gene calls are TRBV6-4 and TRBJ2-3; 7 nucleotides align to TRBD2. The V gene's germline CDR1 is MRHNA and CDR2 SNTAGT. V lost 6 bases and J lost 3; bases outside the gene matches: 12. The CDR3 runs to 16 residues. The CDR3, as DNA: TGTGCCAGCAGCCAAAGGCTGGCGGGAGCTACAGATACGCAGTATTTT. Translating gives CASSQRLAGATDTQYF.

The chain carries TRBV27 and TRBJ2-1; the match to TRBD2 covers 13 bases. The CDR3 contains 14 residues. Germline V CDR1 and CDR2: MNHEY, SMNVEV (reference sequence). Trimming at V came to 6 bases and at J to 13 bases, leaving 9 bases not matched to a gene. The CDR3 DNA reads as TGTGCCAGCAGAGGGACTAGCGGGACCGCTGAACAGTTCTTC. Residues: CASRGTSGTAEQFF.

The chain has TRBV7-2 and TRBJ1-1; 8 bases match TRBD1. The CDR3 loop spans 15 amino acids. With V trimmed by 5 bases and J by 0 bases, 5 bases remained unmatched. CDR1 is SGHTA, CDR2 FQGNSA, per germline. CDR3 sequence (DNA): TGTGCCAGCAGCACCCGGACAGGGATGAACACTGAAGCTTTCTTT. Residues: CASSTRTGMNTEAFF.

The CDR3 DNA reads TGTGCCAGCAGCTTACAGGGGATACAATTCGACACTGAAGCTTTCTTT. As protein: CASSLQGIQFDTEAFF. This chain uses TRBV7-3 with TRBJ1-1; TRBD1 might be the D (6 bases). V was trimmed by 2 bases and J by 3 bases, leaving 16 bases between them. This CDR3 is built from 16 residues. CDR1 and CDR2 (germline): SGHTA, FQGTGA.

This chain links TRBV27 with TRBJ2-7, with 9 nucleotides matching TRBD1. Germline V lookup: CDR1 MNHEY, CDR2 SMNVEV (reference sequence). The length of the CDR3 is 16 residues. V shed 0 bases and J 2 bases; nucleotides not matched to a gene: 5. The CDR3 DNA reads TGTGCCAGCAGTTTATCGTTCGGGACAGGGCCCTACGAGCAGTACTTC. It is translated as CASSLSFGTGPYEQYF.

The chain is built from TRBV29-1 and TRBJ1-1; tentative D call: TRBD1 (6 bases). Germline V lookup: CDR1 SQVTM, CDR2 ANQGSEA. The V end was cut by 6 bases, the J end by 3 bases, with 14 bases between. This CDR3 region has 13 residues. CDR3 in DNA: TGCAGCGTCCGGGACACAGCTTACACTGAAGCTTTCTTT. The encoded protein is CSVRDTAYTEAFF.

V usage is TRBV19 and J usage is TRBJ1-5; D call uncertain. CDR3 length: 15 residues. The V end was cut by 3 bases, the J end by 0 bases, with 9 bases between. Germline V CDR1 and CDR2: LNHDA, SQIVND (reference sequence). This CDR3 is CASSILLNSNQPQHF. The CDR3 DNA follows: TGTGCCAGTAGTATTCTACTCAATAGCAATCAGCCCCAGCATTTT.